This T cell receptor (beta chain) derives from a study of blood T cell repertoires in COVID-19. At the level of the study: COVID-19 samples collected from the United States, Italy and Spain covered acute and convalescent phases. Nucleic acid was either cDNA or gDNA, and it came from T cells, B-cell-depleted T cells, or PBMCs.

Original processing notes: Nucleated cell counts were estimated from reference gene primer amplification. Sequencing was performed with immunoSEQ multiplex PCR; in TCRdb, only in-frame clones are kept and a portion is missing. The V and J calls and clone size were taken over from that table, and D and trimming were inferred from the DNA. The table has some 83,000 clones, around 72% seen once; the top ten hold 14%. Sequencing was carried out using peripheral blood. The TCR sequence derives from a woman older than 75 with acute or convalescent COVID-19.

The CDR3 DNA reads as TGTGCCAGCAGCTTAGGAGGGCGCGAGCAGTACTTC. Translated, it gives CASSLGGREQYF. This sequence joins TRBV11-1 and TRBJ2-7, with a possible D match to TRBD2 (5 bases). This CDR3 contains 12 residues. The V end was cut by 1 base, the J end by 6 bases, with 7 bases between. The germline V gene encodes CDR1 SGHAT and CDR2 FQDESV (reference sequence).